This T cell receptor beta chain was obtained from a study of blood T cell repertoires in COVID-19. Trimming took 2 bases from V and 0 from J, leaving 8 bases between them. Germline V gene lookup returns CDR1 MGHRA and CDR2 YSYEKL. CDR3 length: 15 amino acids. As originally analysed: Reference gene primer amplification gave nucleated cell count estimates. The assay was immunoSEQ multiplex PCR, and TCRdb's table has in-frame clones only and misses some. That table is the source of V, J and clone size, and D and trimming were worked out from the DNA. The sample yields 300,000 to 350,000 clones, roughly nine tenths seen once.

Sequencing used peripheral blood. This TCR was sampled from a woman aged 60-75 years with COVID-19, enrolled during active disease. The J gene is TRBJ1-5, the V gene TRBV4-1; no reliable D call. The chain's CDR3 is CASSQPTISNQPQHF. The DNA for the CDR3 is TGCGCCAGCAGCCAACCGACAATTAGCAATCAGCCCCAGCATTTT.